The present T cell receptor beta chain was sequenced within a study of T-cell reconstitution after alpha-beta-depleted transplantation in children. Overall study findings and caveats: Roughly two months post-transplant, alpha-beta T cells reportedly originated from several hundred graft clones that had expanded. The main origin of T-cell counts and diversity one year after transplant was newly produced T cells. It was surviving recipient T cells and thymic progenitors that gave some patients high TCRbeta diversity at day 60.

This clonotype appeared a few times. Its antigen is still unknown. Preparing the TCRbeta library involved the use of unique molecular identifiers. TCRdb reanalysed the PCR reads using MiXCR and keeps one entry per CDR3 protein. This sample has about a million distinct CDR3 sequences; around 30% occur once, and the top ten carry about 28%. Germline lookup yields CDR1 LGHNA and CDR2 YSLEER. There are 16 residues in the CDR3. The trim removed 4 bases at V and 5 bases at J, leaving 7 bases unmatched. This chain connects TRBV4-3 to TRBJ2-1; 11 nucleotides agree with TRBD2. The clonotype originates from a boy younger than two who had a stem cell transplant for SCID, so the T cells may come from the graft donor. Here the sequenced sample was PBMCs, mostly from graft donor cells, taken 360 days after TCRalphabeta/CD19-depleted stem cell transplant. This CDR3 reads CASSPRLAGHNNEQFF. In DNA, the CDR3 is TGCGCCAGCAGCCCCCGACTAGCGGGGCACAACAATGAGCAGTTCTTC.